Included here is one TCR beta chain sequence, with context. Its antigen remains unidentified. Sequencing used immunoSEQ multiplex PCR; TCRdb keeps in-frame clones, though not all of them. The sample holds fewer than 110,000 clones, roughly 89% seen once. Collection occurred without any documented infections or immune events in donors. There are 16 residues in the CDR3. Germline V gives CDR1 WNHNN, CDR2 SYGVQD (reference sequence). V gave up 6 bases and J gave up 7 bases; unmatched junction bases: 11. The data belong to a study of identifying expanded T cells in peripheral blood. General study points: Across healthy donors, higher total template counts meant significantly greater roughly 2-week count variance. Approximately 1.2 clones differed between technical replicates, versus around 15 and 19 over time.

The material sequenced was blood. This sequence was found in a person aged 18 to 75 in good health. The chain has TRBV10-1 and TRBJ2-3, with 12 bases fitting TRBD2. CDR3 in DNA: TGCGCCAGCAGCAGTCCTAGCGGGGGGGCTTCGAATACGCAGTATTTT. Its protein is CASSSPSGGASNTQYF.